This TCR beta chain was captured by sequencing in a study of shared clonotypes between healthy human individuals. As to this clone: Its antigen is currently unknown.

Deletions cut 5 bases from V and 1 base from J, with 12 bases between. Germline CDR1 is SGHVS and CDR2 is FNYEAQ. CDR3 length: 14 amino acids. Sequenced by immunoSEQ multiplex PCR; TCRdb stores in-frame clones only, minus some. The sample has approximately 710,000 clones, roughly 91% seen once. General study findings and limits: Inspection by rarefaction showed sorted-subset sequencing to be incomplete despite large depth. Across subsets, estimated richness was generally greater for naive than for memory populations.

This receptor was obtained from a man aged 18 to 30 in good health. Some clones in this sample may be carry-over from other donors' samples. V gene TRBV7-6 combines with J gene TRBJ2-7; D is uncertain. Sequencing was performed on memory CD8+ T cells from PBMCs. The subset was: CD45RO+ cells pooled with CCR7-negative TemRA cells. The CDR3 DNA reads TGTGCCAGCAGCATCTCGGATGGATCCTACGAGCAGTACTTC. This gives the protein CASSISDGSYEQYF.